The present entry profiles one TCR beta chain with its context. This clone has only a few counts. The antigen it recognizes is unknown. No base quality values were provided; no much bigger clone lies one nucleotide off. The CDR3 sequence holds 15 residues, the cysteine and phenylalanine included. The sequence is cut down to CDR3 DNA, 45 bases in frame from base 1. According to the germline V gene, CDR1 reads SGHRS and CDR2 reads YFSETQ. The junction shows trimming of 0 bases on V and 6 bases on J, and the gene matches do not reach 7 bases of it. The collaborating institutions used their own protocols to collect whole blood in K2EDTA tubes. Collaborator samples were shipped for TCRbeta analysis as frozen whole blood, isolated PBMCs, or DNA extracted from either sample type. This record comes from a study of blood T cell repertoires in COVID-19 (dated by TCRdb to the early 2020s). In the study overall: Collaborator samples came from the United States, Italy and Spain and covered acute and convalescent phases of COVID-19. The prospective study material was composed of cDNA or gDNA derived from T cells, B-cell-depleted T cells, or PBMCs. Subjects who had been exposed to COVID-19, were actively infected with it, or had recovered from it provided the deeply sampled blood TCRbeta repertoires that made up the dataset. A freely available public database, intended as a resource for researchers studying the immune response to SARS-CoV-2, is where the repertoires were released. Samples came from the ongoing ImmuneRACE study (first 160 participants) plus 1,254 subjects from 6 global collaborators. The sample metadata nearly always contained a de-identified subject ID, COVID-19 status, age in years and sex. Where available, HLA class I and class II types were obtained from metadata supplied by the sample provider rather than from assay-based typing.

On the study overall, not on this receptor specifically: Clinical and demographic metadata were provided uncurated, with the amount varying by source and participant.

The immunoSEQ Assay, a bias-controlled multiplex PCR, was used to amplify TCRbeta CDR3 regions from genomic DNA. As for the authors' bioinformatics: The number of nucleated cells in each sample was estimated by amplification of reference gene primers within the assay. To quantify the absolute abundance of each unique TCRbeta CDR3 rearrangement, sequence reads were collapsed and filtered. For each sample, productive Simpson clonality was calculated as the square root of Simpson's diversity index across productive rearrangements. TCRdb obtained this table from immuneACCESS and retained in-frame rearrangements with V and J assigned. These tables miss some clones; where compared with another copy, unresolved V genes account for less than half of the shortfall, and the remainder is unexplained. V and J calls and clone size are given by that table; D and trimming were obtained from the DNA. Counted in this sample were around 220,000 clones; 65% to 90% of them appeared once. Under 5.5% of the sample rests with the top ten.

Sequencing was done on a sample of peripheral blood. The sequence was collected from a woman older than 75 with active or convalescent COVID-19. The sequence joins TRBV5-1 to TRBJ1-1, and TRBD1 aligns with 8 junction nucleotides. The CDR3 reads as follows: CASSLAAGGRAEAFF. DNA sequence: TGCGCCAGCAGCTTGGCGGCAGGGGGCAGAGCTGAAGCTTTCTTT.